These 14 T cell receptor beta chains originate from one sample sequenced in a study of T-cell memory formation after mild COVID-19. MiXCR, run by TCRdb on the 5' RACE reads, gives a single entry per CDR3 protein. The sample yields 300,000 to 400,000 distinct CDR3 sequences, 10% to 15% seen once. The sequencing sample was made of PBMCs or a T cell subset sorted from them (not recorded which). The receptors originated from a man aged 18 to 35 who had mild COVID-19 (a few samples of this study predate the infection). Cell type and time point are not known.

This chain connects TRBV6-5 to TRBJ2-3; 10 bases line up with TRBD1. The V gene's germline CDR1 is MNHEY and CDR2 SVGAGI. The CDR3 runs to 16 residues. V lost 5 bases and J lost 4; bases outside the gene matches: 9. This chain's CDR3 is CASSKQPGQGSDTQYF. The DNA for the CDR3 is TGTGCCAGCAGTAAACAGCCGGGACAGGGGTCAGATACGCAGTATTTT.

This clonotype has a count of ten or more. The chain recombines TRBV15 with TRBJ2-7; D is unresolved. Between the trimmed V and J ends, which lost 0 bases and 3 bases, there was a span of 3 bases. From germline, CDR1 is LNHNV and CDR2 YYDKDF (reference sequence). This CDR3 is built from 12 residues. The DNA for the CDR3 is TGTGCCACCAGCAGAGATGGCTACGAGCAGTACTTC. Protein product: CATSRDGYEQYF. The whole variable domain, remainder taken from reference TRBV15 and TRBJ2-7, is DAMVIQNPRYQVTQFGKPVTLSCSQTLNHNVMYWYQQKSSQAPKLLFHYYDKDFNNEADTPDNFQSRRPNTSFCFLDIRSPGLGDTAMYLCATSRDGYEQYFGPGTRLTVT.

The chain combines TRBV28 with TRBJ2-2; 7 nucleotides match TRBD1. The V segment lost 7 bases and the J segment 4 bases; nucleotides outside the gene matches: 15. This CDR3 is built from 17 residues. Looked up from germline, CDR1 is MDHEN and CDR2 is SYDVKM. This CDR3 reads CASTQLSTGSGTGELFF. The CDR3 DNA follows: TGTGCCAGCACCCAACTCTCGACAGGGTCGGGCACCGGGGAGCTGTTTTTT.

The table lists this clonotype with a few counts. The genes are TRBV5-1 and TRBJ1-2; D not resolved. In germline, CDR1 is SGHRS, CDR2 YFSETQ. Trimming shortened V by 0 bases and J by 0 bases, and 6 bases separated the two germline ends. The CDR3 runs to 14 residues. The CDR3 region has the DNA TGCGCCAGCAGCTTGGCGGCGGCTAACTATGGCTACACCTTC. The encoded protein is CASSLAAANYGYTF. The whole variable domain, remainder taken from reference TRBV5-1 and TRBJ1-2, is KAGVTQTPRYLIKTRGQQVTLSCSPISGHRSVSWYQQTPGQGLQFLFEYFSETQRNKGNFPGRFSGRQFSNSRSEMNVSTLELGDSALYLCASSLAAANYGYTFGSGTRLTVV.

The rearrangement uses TRBV12-3 or TRBV12-4 and TRBJ1-4; no clear D gene. The V end was cut by 6 bases, the J end by 8 bases, with 16 bases between. The CDR3 runs to 14 residues. Here the CDR3 reads CASSPWAFREKLFF. The CDR3 bases are TGTGCCAGCAGCCCTTGGGCCTTCAGGGAAAAACTGTTTTTT.

The V gene is TRBV4-2, the J gene TRBJ1-2, with D possibly being TRBD1 (6 bases). V lost 4 bases and J lost 8, with 14 bases in between. The CDR3 has 13 amino acids. The germline V gene encodes CDR1 LGHNA and CDR2 YNFKEQ. CDR3 in amino acids: CASSPDSGVGYTF. The CDR3 DNA is TGTGCCAGCAGCCCAGATTCAGGGGTCGGCTACACCTTC.

This clonotype was found a few times. CDR3 protein: CASRNTGGREQYF. The CDR3 DNA is TGTGCCAGTAGAAACACAGGGGGCCGGGAGCAGTACTTC. This sequence joins TRBV12-3 or TRBV12-4 and TRBJ2-7; 9 bases are a match to TRBD1. This CDR3 contains 13 residues. V trimming: 9 bases; J trimming: 7 bases; junction bases outside the gene matches: 10.

This sequence joins TRBV5-1 and TRBJ1-4; tentative D call: TRBD1 (6 bases). Germline values: CDR1 SGHRS, CDR2 YFSETQ. V gave up 0 bases and J gave up 0 bases, with 12 bases separating them. The CDR3 sequence is 17 residues long. In DNA, the CDR3 is TGCGCCAGCAGCTTGGGCGGGGGCCAATCAACTAATGAAAAACTGTTTTTT. Translated, it gives CASSLGGGQSTNEKLFF.

J is TRBJ2-7 and V is TRBV10-3; D is unresolved. The CDR3 covers 11 residues. V was clipped by 10 bases and J by 2 bases, with 9 bases between them. Per germline, CDR1 ENHRY and CDR2 SYGVKD. CDR3 loop: CATLKTYEQYV. As DNA, the CDR3 is TGTGCCACCTTAAAGACCTACGAGCAGTACGTC.

This clonotype was found many times. The chain combines TRBV7-8 with TRBJ1-1; 8 bases map to TRBD1. From germline, CDR1 is SGHVS and CDR2 FQNEAQ. This CDR3 has 14 amino acids. V trimming: 3 bases; J trimming: 4 bases; junction bases outside the gene matches: 4. This CDR3 reads CASSFGQGGTEAFF. Here the CDR3 DNA reads TGTGCCAGCAGCTTTGGACAGGGTGGCACTGAAGCTTTCTTT.

This clonotype was picked up many times. V is TRBV6-5 and J is TRBJ1-6, with D unresolved. CDR1 is MNHEY, CDR2 SVGAGI, per germline. The CDR3 extends over 15 amino acids. V lost 2 bases, J lost 7 bases, and 12 bases lay in between. CDR3 sequence: CASSYRADRNSPLHF. In DNA form, the CDR3 reads TGTGCCAGCAGTTACAGGGCCGATCGGAATTCACCCCTCCACTTT.

The rearrangement uses TRBV4-3 and TRBJ2-3, with unresolved D. This CDR3 region has 16 residues. Germline V gives CDR1 LGHNA, CDR2 YSLEER. The V and J ends lost 1 base and 7 bases respectively, with 18 bases between them. CDR3 amino acids: CASSQVLASLGNTQYF. The CDR3 nucleotides are TGCGCCAGCAGCCAAGTTTTGGCTTCTCTTGGGAATACGCAGTATTTT.

This clonotype appeared a few times. The CDR3 sequence: CARAGTLNTGELFF. The CDR3 DNA reads TGCGCCAGGGCAGGGACATTGAACACCGGGGAGCTGTTTTTT. The chain carries TRBV10-2 and TRBJ2-2, with D perhaps matching TRBD1 (6 bases). The V gene's germline CDR1 is WSHSY and CDR2 SAAADI. With 9 bases removed from V and 1 base from J, the gap between germline ends came to 12 bases. CDR3 size: 14 residues.

This chain uses TRBV6-5 with TRBJ1-2; TRBD1 is a possible D gene (5 bases). The V gene's germline CDR1 is MNHEY and CDR2 SVGAGI. The CDR3 length is 13 residues. V shed 5 bases and J shed 4 bases, with 11 bases lying between them. The CDR3 DNA reads as TGTGCCAGCAGTAAGGGGTCCTCCTATGGCTACACCTTC. The encoded protein is CASSKGSSYGYTF.